This T cell receptor (beta chain) was obtained from a study of post-analysis software for immune sequencing data. Turning to the study itself: As for disease course, relapsing-remitting, secondary progressive and progressive-relapsing multiple sclerosis were all included. Study-wide results and limits: Controls showed lower frequencies than patients for five TRBV segments, and TRBV5-6, TRBV5-1 and TRBV20-1 were among these. F measure clustering grouped samples strongly by preparation batch.

The CDR3 runs to 14 residues. Germline assignment: CDR1 SGHAT and CDR2 FQNNGV. Carried by the TCR beta cDNA libraries were unique molecular identifiers. Between roughly 0.9 and 11 million T cells gave rise to 500,000 to 650,000 cDNA molecules. Each CDR3 protein gets one entry after TCRdb re-called the PCR reads with MiXCR. The repertoire holds approximately 690,000 distinct CDR3 sequences, with 55% to 60% as singletons. Worth noting for this clonotype: The target antigen is unknown. Sequence at one end of the junction differs from germline and may be a read error.

This clonotype was sampled from a girl aged 2 to 10 with multiple sclerosis. V is TRBV11-2 and J is TRBJ2-3; D uncertain. The sample consisted of blood. The CDR3 loop is CAGSFVQSTDTQYF. The CDR3 DNA sequence: TGTGCCGGCAGCTTCGTCCAGAGCACAGATACGCAGTATTTT.